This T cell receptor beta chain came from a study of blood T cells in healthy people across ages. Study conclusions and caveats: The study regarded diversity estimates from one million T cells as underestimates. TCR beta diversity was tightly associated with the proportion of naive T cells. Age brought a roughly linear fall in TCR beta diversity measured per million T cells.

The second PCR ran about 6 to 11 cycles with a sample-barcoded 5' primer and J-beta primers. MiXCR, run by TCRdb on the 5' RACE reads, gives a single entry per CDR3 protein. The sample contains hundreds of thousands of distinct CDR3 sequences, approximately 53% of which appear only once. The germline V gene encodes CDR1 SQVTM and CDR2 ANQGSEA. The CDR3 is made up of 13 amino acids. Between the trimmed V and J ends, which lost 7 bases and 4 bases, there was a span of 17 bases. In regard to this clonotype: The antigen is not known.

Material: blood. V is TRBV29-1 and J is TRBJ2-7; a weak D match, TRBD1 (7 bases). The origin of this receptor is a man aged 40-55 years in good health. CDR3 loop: CSASQGGFYEQYF. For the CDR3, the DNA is TGCAGCGCTTCGCAGGGGGGATTTTACGAGCAGTACTTC.